A selection of T cell receptor beta chains follows, all from one sample in a study of blood T cell repertoires in COVID-19. Profiled with immunoSEQ multiplex PCR; TCRdb holds only in-frame clones, not every one. This sample yields roughly 250,000 clones, of which approximately 90% are seen a single time; 0.95% to 1% belongs to the top ten. Sequencing used peripheral blood. Every receptor here comes from a woman aged 40 to 49 who had recovered from COVID-19. Each CDR3 is given with its conserved first and last residue. Each record gives: clone size, V gene, J gene, D gene, CDR3 DNA, CDR3 protein. The D gene is left open where the match is weak. For some rows the clone size is stated as once, few or many, or as a class when expanded; others skip it.

>NA|TRBV6-5|TRBJ2-7|TRBD2
TGTGCCAGCCGCGGGGGGATGAGGTCCTACGAGCAGTACTTC
CASRGGMRSYEQYF
>few|TRBV6-5|TRBJ2-7|TRBD1
TGTGCCAGCAGAACCCGGGACAGGCCGAGGAAGCAGTACTTC
CASRTRDRPRKQYF
>NA|TRBV19|TRBJ1-2|NA
TGTGCCAGTAGTGGGGGCGCTAACTATGGCTACACCTTC
CASSGGANYGYTF
>NA|TRBV11-2|TRBJ1-1|NA
TGTGCCAGCAGCCGGACTGGGGGGAGCCCTGAAGCTTTCTTT
CASSRTGGSPEAFF
>NA|TRBV4-1|TRBJ2-3|TRBD2
TGCGCCAGCAGCCAAGGTGTGGGACTAGCGGGAGGAGATACGCAGTATTTT
CASSQGVGLAGGDTQYF
>NA|TRBV7-2|TRBJ1-1|TRBD1
TGTGCCAGCAGCTTAGGAGGACAGGGCACTGAAGCTTTCTTT
CASSLGGQGTEAFF
>NA|TRBV27|TRBJ2-3|TRBD2
TGTGCCAGTACAAGCGGGGGGGATACGCAGTATTTT
CASTSGGDTQYF
>NA|TRBV4-3|TRBJ1-3|NA
TGCGCCAGCAGCCAAGATGCCACAGCTGGAAACACCATATATTTT
CASSQDATAGNTIYF
>NA|TRBV5-6|TRBJ2-2|TRBD1
TGTGCCAGCAGCCGACAGGGGGCCGGGGAGCTGTTTTTT
CASSRQGAGELFF
>NA|TRBV28|TRBJ2-1|TRBD2
TGTGCCAGCAGTTCGGGGGCGGGAGGGTACAATGAGCAGTTCTTC
CASSSGAGGYNEQFF
>NA|TRBV28|TRBJ1-4|TRBD1
TGTGCCAGCAGTGCCAGGGGGATGGGCTCTAATGAAAAACTGTTTTTT
CASSARGMGSNEKLFF
>NA|TRBV5-1|TRBJ2-7|TRBD2
TGCGCCAGCAGCTTGGGGGCTAGCGGTTCCTACGAGCAGTACTTC
CASSLGASGSYEQYF
>NA|TRBV11-3|TRBJ2-2|TRBD2
TGTGCCAGCAGCTCCCCTAGCGGGAGGGCCGCCGGGTTGACCGGGGAGCTGTTTTTT
CASSSPSGRAAGLTGELFF
>NA|TRBV7-9|TRBJ1-6|NA
TGTGCCAGCAGCCCCCCCCGGCGCGGTTTGGGTTCACCCCTCCACTTT
CASSPPRRGLGSPLHF
>NA|TRBV19|TRBJ2-2|TRBD2
TGTGCCAGTAGTATCGAGCGGGGCTACCAGCCACGTTTT
CASSIERGYQPRF
>NA|TRBV7-2|TRBJ2-3|TRBD2
TGTGCCAGCACCCGACTAGCGGTCTACACAGATACGCAGTATTTT
CASTRLAVYTDTQYF
>NA|TRBV4-3|TRBJ2-5|NA
TGCGCCAGCAGCCCCCGGGAAGCCCTCCGGGAGACCCAGTACTTC
CASSPREALRETQYF
>once|TRBV29-1|TRBJ2-3|NA
TGCAGCGCAGGGACTCGGCTCACAGATACGCAGTATTTT
CSAGTRLTDTQYF
>NA|TRBV27|TRBJ2-3|NA
TGTGCCAGCAGTTCGTACAGGGTCCACAGGGATACGCAGTATTTT
CASSSYRVHRDTQYF
>NA|TRBV4-2|TRBJ2-5|TRBD2
TGTGCCAGCAGCCAAGATCCTCGGACGGGGGGGGAGACCCAGTACTTC
CASSQDPRTGGETQYF
>NA|TRBV5-1|TRBJ2-7|TRBD2
TGCGCCAGCAGCCCCCAACCTAGCGGGACCGGCGGCGAGCAGTACTTC
CASSPQPSGTGGEQYF
>NA|TRBV5-8|TRBJ2-5|NA
TGTGCCAGCAGCTTGGGGGGTGGGAGACCTCAAGAGACCCAGTACTTC
CASSLGGGRPQETQYF
>NA|TRBV3-1/TRBV3-2|TRBJ2-2|TRBD2
TGTGCCAGCAGCCTAGACAGGCCTAGCGGGAGATACGGCGGGGAGCTGTTTTTT
CASSLDRPSGRYGGELFF
>NA|TRBV6-4|TRBJ2-1|TRBD1
TGTGCCAGCAGCCAGGGACAGGGGGCACCCAATGAGCAGTTCTTC
CASSQGQGAPNEQFF
>NA|TRBV18|TRBJ1-3|NA
TGTGCCAGCTCACCAGGTGGCCACCACTCTGGAAACACCATATATTTT
CASSPGGHHSGNTIYF
>NA|TRBV29-1|TRBJ2-7|NA
TGCAGCGTCCGGGACAAAGCCTACGAGCAGTACTTC
CSVRDKAYEQYF
>NA|TRBV6-5|TRBJ1-3|NA
TGTGCCAGCAGTTACTCGGGGACAAGCTCTGGAAACACCATATATTTT
CASSYSGTSSGNTIYF
>NA|TRBV6-5|TRBJ2-7|NA
TGTGCCAGCAGTTACTCTCAGGGCAAAGGCTACGAGCAGTACTTC
CASSYSQGKGYEQYF